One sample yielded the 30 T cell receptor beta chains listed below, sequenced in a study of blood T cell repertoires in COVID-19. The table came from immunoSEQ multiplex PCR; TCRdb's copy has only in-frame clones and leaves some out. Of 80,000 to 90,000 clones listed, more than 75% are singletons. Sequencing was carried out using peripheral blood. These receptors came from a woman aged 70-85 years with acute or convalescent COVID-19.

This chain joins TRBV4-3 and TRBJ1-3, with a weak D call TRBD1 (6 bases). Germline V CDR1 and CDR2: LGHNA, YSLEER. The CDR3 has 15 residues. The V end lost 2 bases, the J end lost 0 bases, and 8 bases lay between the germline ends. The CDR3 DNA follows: TGCGCCAGCAGCCAAACAGGGTACTCTGGAAACACCATATATTTT. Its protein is CASSQTGYSGNTIYF.

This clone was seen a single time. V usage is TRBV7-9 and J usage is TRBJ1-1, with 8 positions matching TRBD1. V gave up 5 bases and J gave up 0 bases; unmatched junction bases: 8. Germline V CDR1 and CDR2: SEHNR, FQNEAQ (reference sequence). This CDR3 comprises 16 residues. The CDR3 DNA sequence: TGTGCCAGCAGCGCAGGGGGCCGGATTTTGAACACTGAAGCTTTCTTT. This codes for CASSAGGRILNTEAFF.

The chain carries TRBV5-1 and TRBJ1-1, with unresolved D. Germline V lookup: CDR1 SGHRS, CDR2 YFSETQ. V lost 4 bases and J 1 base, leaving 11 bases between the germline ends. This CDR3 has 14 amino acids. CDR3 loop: CASSPQDTNTEAFF. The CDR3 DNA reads TGCGCCAGCAGCCCGCAGGATACGAACACTGAAGCTTTCTTT.

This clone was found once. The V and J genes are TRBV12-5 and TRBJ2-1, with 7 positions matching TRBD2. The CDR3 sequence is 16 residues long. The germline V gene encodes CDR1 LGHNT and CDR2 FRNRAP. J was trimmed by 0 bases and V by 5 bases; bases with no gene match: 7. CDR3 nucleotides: TGTGCTAGTGGTAAGACTTTAGCGGGCTCCTACAATGAGCAGTTCTTC. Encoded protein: CASGKTLAGSYNEQFF.

CDR3 region: CASSPGGGRDTQYF. The CDR3 DNA follows: TGTGCCAGCAGTCCGGGGGGCGGGAGAGATACGCAGTATTTT. The V gene is TRBV5-5, the J gene TRBJ2-3; TRBD2 might be the D (7 bases). The CDR3 has 14 amino acids. Trimming took 5 bases from V and 5 from J, leaving 15 bases between them. The germline CDR1 and CDR2 sequences are SGHKS and YYEKEE (reference sequence).

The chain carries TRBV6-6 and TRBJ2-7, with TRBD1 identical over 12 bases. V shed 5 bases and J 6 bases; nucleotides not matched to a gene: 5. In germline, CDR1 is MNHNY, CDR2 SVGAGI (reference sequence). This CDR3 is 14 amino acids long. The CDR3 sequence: CASSRTGQGAEQYV. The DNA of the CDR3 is TGTGCCAGCAGTCGAACGGGACAGGGGGCCGAGCAGTACGTC.

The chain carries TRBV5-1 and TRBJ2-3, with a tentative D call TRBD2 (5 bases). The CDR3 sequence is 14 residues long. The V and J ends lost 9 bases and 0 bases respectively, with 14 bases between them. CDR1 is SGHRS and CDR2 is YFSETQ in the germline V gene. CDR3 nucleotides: TGCGCCACCGGGAAAGGCGAAAGCACAGATACGCAGTATTTT. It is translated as CATGKGESTDTQYF.

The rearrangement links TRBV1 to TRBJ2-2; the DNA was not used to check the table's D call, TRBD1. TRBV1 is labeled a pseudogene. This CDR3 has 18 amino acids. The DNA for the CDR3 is TGCACCAGCAGCCAAGATAAGCCCGGGACAGAGAACACCGGGGAGCTGTTTTTT. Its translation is CTSSQDKPGTENTGELFF.

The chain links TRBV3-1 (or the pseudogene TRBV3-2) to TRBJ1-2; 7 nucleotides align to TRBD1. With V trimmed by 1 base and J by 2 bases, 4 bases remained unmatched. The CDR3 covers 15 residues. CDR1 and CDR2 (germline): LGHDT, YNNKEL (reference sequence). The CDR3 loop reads CASSQAGGINYGYTF. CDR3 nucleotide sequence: TGTGCCAGCAGCCAAGCAGGGGGAATAAACTATGGCTACACCTTC.

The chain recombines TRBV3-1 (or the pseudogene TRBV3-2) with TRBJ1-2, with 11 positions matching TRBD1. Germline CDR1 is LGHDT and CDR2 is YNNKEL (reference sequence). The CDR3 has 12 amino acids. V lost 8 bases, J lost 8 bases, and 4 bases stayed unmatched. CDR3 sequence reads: CASADRGLGYTF. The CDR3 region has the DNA TGTGCCAGCGCGGACAGGGGGCTCGGCTACACCTTC.

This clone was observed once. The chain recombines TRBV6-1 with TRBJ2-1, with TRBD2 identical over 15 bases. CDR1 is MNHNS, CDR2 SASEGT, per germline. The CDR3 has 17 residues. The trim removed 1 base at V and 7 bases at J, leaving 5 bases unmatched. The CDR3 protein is CASSEGVGTSGRNEQFF. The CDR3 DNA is TGTGCCAGCAGTGAAGGTGTGGGGACTAGCGGGAGGAATGAGCAGTTCTTC.

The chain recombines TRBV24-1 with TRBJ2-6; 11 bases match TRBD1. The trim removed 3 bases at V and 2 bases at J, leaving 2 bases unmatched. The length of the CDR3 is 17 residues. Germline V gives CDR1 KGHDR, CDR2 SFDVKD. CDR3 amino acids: CATSDPGQGAGANVLTF. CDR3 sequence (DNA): TGTGCCACCAGTGATCCGGGACAGGGGGCTGGGGCCAACGTCCTGACTTTC.

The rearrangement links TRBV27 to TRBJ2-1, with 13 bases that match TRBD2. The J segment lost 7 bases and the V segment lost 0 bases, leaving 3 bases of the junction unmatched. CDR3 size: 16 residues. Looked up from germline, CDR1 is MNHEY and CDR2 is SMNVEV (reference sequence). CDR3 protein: CASSLSGLAGWNEQFF. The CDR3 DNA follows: TGTGCCAGCAGTTTATCGGGACTAGCGGGGTGGAATGAGCAGTTCTTC.

The CDR3 coding sequence is TGTGCCAGCAGAGAAAGGAGGGGACAGGGGGCTTACGAGCAGTACGTC. It codes for CASRERRGQGAYEQYV. The V gene is TRBV2, the J gene TRBJ2-7; TRBD1 matches at 12 bases. CDR1 SNHLY and CDR2 FYNNEI come from the germline V gene. V was clipped by 6 bases and J by 4 bases; unmatched bases: 10. This CDR3 has 16 amino acids.

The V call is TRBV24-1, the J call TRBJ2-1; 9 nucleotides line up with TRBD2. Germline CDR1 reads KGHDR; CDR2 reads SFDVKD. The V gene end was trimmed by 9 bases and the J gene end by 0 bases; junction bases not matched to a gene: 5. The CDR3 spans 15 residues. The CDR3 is CATQRGASSYNEQFF. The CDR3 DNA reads TGTGCCACCCAGCGGGGGGCCAGCTCCTACAATGAGCAGTTCTTC.

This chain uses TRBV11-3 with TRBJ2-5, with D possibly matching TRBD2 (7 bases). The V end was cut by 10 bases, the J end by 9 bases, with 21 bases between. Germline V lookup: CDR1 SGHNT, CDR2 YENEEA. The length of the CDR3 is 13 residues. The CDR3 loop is CATNGGQSSPQYF. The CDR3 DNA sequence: TGTGCCACAAACGGGGGGCAGTCGAGCCCCCAGTACTTC.

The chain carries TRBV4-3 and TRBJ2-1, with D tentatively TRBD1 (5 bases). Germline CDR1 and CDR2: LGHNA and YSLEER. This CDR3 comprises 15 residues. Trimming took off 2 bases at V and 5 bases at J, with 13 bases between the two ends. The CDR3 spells CASSQSWVGDNEQFF. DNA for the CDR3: TGCGCCAGCAGCCAATCATGGGTAGGGGACAATGAGCAGTTCTTC.

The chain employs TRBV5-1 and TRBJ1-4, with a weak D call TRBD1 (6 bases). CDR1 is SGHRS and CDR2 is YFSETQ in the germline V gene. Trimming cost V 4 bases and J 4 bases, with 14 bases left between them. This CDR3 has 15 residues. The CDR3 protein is CASSLDGQLNEKLFF. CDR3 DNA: TGCGCCAGCAGCCTGGATGGACAGCTTAATGAAAAACTGTTTTTT. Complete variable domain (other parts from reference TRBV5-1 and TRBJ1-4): KAGVTQTPRYLIKTRGQQVTLSCSPISGHRSVSWYQQTPGQGLQFLFEYFSETQRNKGNFPGRFSGRQFSNSRSEMNVSTLELGDSALYLCASSLDGQLNEKLFFGSGTQLSVL.

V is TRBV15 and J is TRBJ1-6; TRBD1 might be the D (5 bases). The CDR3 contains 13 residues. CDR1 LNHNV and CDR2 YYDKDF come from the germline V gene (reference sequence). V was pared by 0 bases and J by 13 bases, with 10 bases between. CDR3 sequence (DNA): TGTGCCACCAGCAGAGATCGTGGGGCCCCCCTCCACTTT. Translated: CATSRDRGAPLHF.

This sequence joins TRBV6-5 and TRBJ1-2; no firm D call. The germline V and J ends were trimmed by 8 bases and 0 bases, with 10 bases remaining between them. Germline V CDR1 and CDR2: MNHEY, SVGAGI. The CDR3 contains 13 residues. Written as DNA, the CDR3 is TGTGCCAGCGATGTCGGGGCTAACTATGGCTACACCTTC. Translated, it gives CASDVGANYGYTF.

CDR3 protein: CASSIDHRVGNEQFF. The CDR3 DNA reads TGTGCCAGTAGTATAGATCACAGGGTAGGGAATGAGCAGTTCTTC. V gene TRBV19 combines with J gene TRBJ2-1, with D maybe TRBD1 (6 bases). Trimming removed 0 bases at V and 7 bases at J, with 13 bases between. There are 15 residues in the CDR3. The V gene's germline CDR1 is LNHDA and CDR2 SQIVND (reference sequence).

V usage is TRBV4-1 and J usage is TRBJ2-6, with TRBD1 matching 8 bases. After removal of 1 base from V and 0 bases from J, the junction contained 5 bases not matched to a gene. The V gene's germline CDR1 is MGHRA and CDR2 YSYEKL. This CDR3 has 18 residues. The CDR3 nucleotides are TGCGCCAGCAGCCAAGTGACAGGGGTATTCTCTGGGGCCAACGTCCTGACTTTC. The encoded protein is CASSQVTGVFSGANVLTF.

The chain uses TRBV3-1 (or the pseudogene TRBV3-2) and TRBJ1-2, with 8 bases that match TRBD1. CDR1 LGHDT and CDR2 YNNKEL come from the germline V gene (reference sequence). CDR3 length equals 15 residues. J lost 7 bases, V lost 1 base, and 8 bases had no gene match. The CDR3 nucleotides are TGTGCCAGCAGCCAAGGGCCGTTGACAGGGGTTGGCTACACCTTC. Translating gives CASSQGPLTGVGYTF.

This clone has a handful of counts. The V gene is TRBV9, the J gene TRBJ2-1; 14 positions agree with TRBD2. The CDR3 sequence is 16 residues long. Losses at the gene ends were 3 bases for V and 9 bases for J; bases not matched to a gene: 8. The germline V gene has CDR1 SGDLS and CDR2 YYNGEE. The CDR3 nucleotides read TGTGCCAGCAGCGCCTTCTCGGGACTAGCGGGAGTTGAGCAGTTCTTC. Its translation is CASSAFSGLAGVEQFF.

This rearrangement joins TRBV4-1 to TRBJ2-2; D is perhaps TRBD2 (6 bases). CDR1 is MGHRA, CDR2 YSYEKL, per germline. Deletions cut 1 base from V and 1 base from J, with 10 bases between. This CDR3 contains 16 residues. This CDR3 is CASSQAPGRNTGELFF. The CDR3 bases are TGCGCCAGCAGCCAAGCCCCCGGGAGGAACACCGGGGAGCTGTTTTTT.

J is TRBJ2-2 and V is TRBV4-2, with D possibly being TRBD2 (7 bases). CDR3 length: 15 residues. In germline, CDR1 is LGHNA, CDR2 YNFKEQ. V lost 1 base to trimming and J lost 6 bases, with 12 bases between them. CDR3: CASSQAAGAPGELFF. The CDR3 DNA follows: TGTGCCAGCAGCCAAGCTGCGGGGGCGCCCGGGGAGCTGTTTTTT.

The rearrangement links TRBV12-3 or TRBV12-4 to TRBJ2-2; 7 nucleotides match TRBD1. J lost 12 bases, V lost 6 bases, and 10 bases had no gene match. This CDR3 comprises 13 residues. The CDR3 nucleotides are TGTGCCAGCAGCCAAGGGACAGTAGATAAGCTGTTTTTT. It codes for CASSQGTVDKLFF.

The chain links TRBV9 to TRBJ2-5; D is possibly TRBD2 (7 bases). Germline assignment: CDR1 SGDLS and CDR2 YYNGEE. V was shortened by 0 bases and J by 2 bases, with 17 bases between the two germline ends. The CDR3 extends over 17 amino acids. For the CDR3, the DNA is TGTGCCAGCAGCGTAGGGGGAGCGGGAAGGGGGCAAGAGACCCAGTACTTC. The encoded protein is CASSVGGAGRGQETQYF.

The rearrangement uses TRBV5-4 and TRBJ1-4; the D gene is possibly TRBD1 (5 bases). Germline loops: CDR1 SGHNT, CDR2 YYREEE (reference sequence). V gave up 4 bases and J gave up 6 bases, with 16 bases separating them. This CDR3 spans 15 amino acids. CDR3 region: CASSVAGPPDEKLFF. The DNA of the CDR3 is TGTGCCAGCAGCGTAGCGGGACCGCCTGATGAAAAACTGTTTTTT.

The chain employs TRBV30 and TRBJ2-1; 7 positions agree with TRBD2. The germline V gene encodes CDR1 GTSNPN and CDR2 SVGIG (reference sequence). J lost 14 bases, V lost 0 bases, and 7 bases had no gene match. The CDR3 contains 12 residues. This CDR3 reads CAWSVPSGREFF. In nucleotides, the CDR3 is TGTGCCTGGAGTGTGCCTAGCGGTCGCGAGTTCTTC.